This T cell receptor (beta chain) emerged from a study of shared clonotypes between healthy human individuals. Study overall: CD4 naive and memory got three plates each, CD8 naive two, CD8 memory one.

The J segment lost 5 bases and the V segment lost 3 bases, leaving 5 bases of the junction unmatched. The CDR3 is 15 amino acids. Germline CDR1 is SGHNT and CDR2 is YYREEE (reference sequence). Every donor, a Caucasian adult, lived in Nashville, Tennessee. Genomic DNA of each subset was evenly split across several immunoSEQ plates. TCRdb's table, derived via immunoSEQ multiplex PCR, lists solely in-frame clones and lacks some. The sample includes 2 million to 2.5 million clones, 90% to 96% seen only once; the top ten take over 0.1%. Sequenced sample: naive CD4+ T cells sorted from blood. The subset was: CD45RA+ positively selected. The J gene is TRBJ2-3, the V gene TRBV5-4, with 11 bases aligning to TRBD2. The clonotype originates from a man aged 18 to 30 in good health. CDR3 residues: CASSSLAGAGDTQYF. CDR3 nucleotide sequence: TGTGCCAGCAGCTCACTAGCGGGAGCAGGAGATACGCAGTATTTT.